These 21 T cell receptor beta chains were sequenced from one sample in a study of shared clonotypes between healthy human individuals. Sequencing used immunoSEQ multiplex PCR; TCRdb keeps in-frame clones, though not all of them. Here the sample spans some 580,000 clones, 97% being singletons. The specimen sequenced was naive CD4+ T cells sorted from blood. Subset here: CD45RA+ positively selected. These receptor sequences come from a woman aged 25 to 39 in good health.

This clone was recorded once. Mismatch with germline at one junction end may stem from a read error. This sample also contains other DNA sequences that code for the same CDR3. This chain links TRBV5-1 with TRBJ2-2; TRBD2 aligns across 7 bases. This CDR3 spans 14 amino acids. Germline CDR1 is SGHRS and CDR2 is YFSETQ. The CDR3 here is CASASGNGYGELFF. CDR3 nucleotides: TGCGCCAGCGCAAGCGGGAACGGTTACGGGGAGCTGTTCTTT.

J is TRBJ2-5 and V is TRBV7-9; D is possibly TRBD2 (5 bases). Germline V gene data show CDR1 as SEHNR and CDR2 as FQNEAQ (reference sequence). V dropped 2 bases and J dropped 6 bases, with 13 bases sitting between them. This CDR3 is built from 14 residues. The CDR3 spells CASSLQEGSKTQYF. The DNA of the CDR3 is TGTGCCAGCAGCTTACAAGAGGGTTCGAAGACCCAGTACTTC.

The rearrangement uses TRBV19 and TRBJ2-7, with 12 bases matching TRBD1. CDR3 length equals 16 residues. CDR1 and CDR2 (germline): LNHDA, SQIVND (reference sequence). V was clipped by 5 bases and J by 2 bases; unmatched bases: 7. In DNA form, the CDR3 reads TGTGCCAGTAGTCCAGGGACAGGGGGCGCAACCTACGAGCAGTACTTC. Translated: CASSPGTGGATYEQYF.

CDR3 bases: TGTGCCAGCAGCCAACGAAGTGAAAAACTGTTTTTT. This translates into CASSQRSEKLFF. The chain uses TRBV13 and TRBJ1-4; D uncertain. This CDR3 has 12 residues. Trimming took 5 bases from V and 7 from J, leaving 8 bases between them. The germline CDR1 and CDR2 sequences are PRHDT and FYEKMQ (reference sequence).

The chain has TRBV27 and TRBJ2-5, with D uncertain. This CDR3 spans 14 amino acids. Deletions cut 2 bases from V and 3 bases from J, with 10 bases between. Germline assignment: CDR1 MNHEY and CDR2 SMNVEV (reference sequence). The CDR3 bases are TGTGCCAGCAGTTTAACATCCACGAAAGAGACCCAGTACTTC. Translated: CASSLTSTKETQYF.

This clone appeared once. The J gene is TRBJ2-1, the V gene TRBV10-2, with D unclear. V was shortened by 6 bases and J by 7 bases, with 7 bases between the two germline ends. In germline, CDR1 is WSHSY, CDR2 SAAADI. The CDR3 consists of 11 residues. CDR3 residues: CASRTQNEQFF. CDR3 sequence (DNA): TGCGCCAGCAGGACCCAGAATGAGCAGTTCTTC.

The rearrangement links TRBV15 to TRBJ2-7; no clear D gene. The CDR3 is 16 amino acids. The germline V gene has CDR1 LNHNV and CDR2 YYDKDF (reference sequence). With 1 base removed from V and 0 bases from J, the gap between germline ends came to 13 bases. CDR3: CATSRGDGKSSYEQYF. CDR3 sequence (DNA): TGTGCCACCAGCAGAGGAGACGGAAAGAGCTCCTACGAGCAGTACTTC.

The J gene is TRBJ2-3, the V gene TRBV11-2, with D tentatively TRBD1 (5 bases). This CDR3 comprises 15 residues. V lost 5 bases and J lost 0, with 12 bases in between. In germline, CDR1 is SGHAT, CDR2 FQNNGV. In DNA form, the CDR3 reads TGTGCCAGCAGCCCGACAGTCCCGAGCACAGATACGCAGTATTTT. Amino acid sequence: CASSPTVPSTDTQYF.

The rearrangement uses TRBV18 and TRBJ1-4; D possibly corresponds to TRBD1 (5 bases). Trimming cost V 4 bases and J 6 bases, with 12 bases left between them. The germline V gene encodes CDR1 KGHSH and CDR2 LQKENI. The CDR3 loop spans 14 amino acids. The CDR3 coding sequence is TGTGCCAGCTCACTGCAGGGTAATGATGAAAAACTGTTTTTT. This codes for CASSLQGNDEKLFF.

In nucleotides, the CDR3 is TGCGCCAGCAGTGAGTCGAGTCTGCTAGCGGGAGGGATAGAGACCCAGTACTTC. Encoded protein: CASSESSLLAGGIETQYF. This chain uses TRBV10-1 with TRBJ2-5; 12 bases map to TRBD2. Germline CDR1 and CDR2: WNHNN and SYGVQD (reference sequence). The CDR3 loop spans 18 amino acids. With V trimmed by 0 bases and J by 4 bases, 9 bases remained unmatched.

V is TRBV18 and J is TRBJ1-5; no clear D gene. The CDR3 runs to 13 residues. Germline CDR1 and CDR2: KGHSH and LQKENI. The V gene lost 2 bases and the J gene lost 5 bases, with 7 bases spanning the gap. This CDR3 reads CASSPREYQPQHF. Here the CDR3 DNA reads TGTGCCAGCTCACCAAGGGAGTATCAGCCCCAGCATTTT.

The DNA of the CDR3 is TGTGCCAGCAGCCAAGTTTATGGGGCCGTAGGCGGGGAGCTGTTTTTT. This translates into CASSQVYGAVGGELFF. The V call is TRBV14, the J call TRBJ2-2, with D perhaps TRBD1 (5 bases). Between the trimmed V and J ends, which lost 1 base and 7 bases, there was a span of 16 bases. CDR3 length: 16 amino acids. CDR1 SGHDN and CDR2 FVKESK come from the germline V gene. The full variable domain, rest sourced from reference TRBV14 and TRBJ2-2, is EAGVTQFPSHSVIEKGQTVTLRCDPISGHDNLYWYRRVMGKEIKFLLHFVKESKQDESGMPNNRFLAERTGGTYSTLKVQPAELEDSGVYFCASSQVYGAVGGELFFGEGSRLTVL.

This clone is a singleton in its sample. This sequence joins TRBV9 and TRBJ2-2; TRBD2 agrees at 9 bases. After removal of 3 bases from V and 0 bases from J, the junction contained 15 bases not matched to a gene. CDR3 length equals 20 residues. The germline V gene encodes CDR1 SGDLS and CDR2 YYNGEE. The chain's CDR3 is CASSESGKTSGPPNTGELFF. In nucleotides, the CDR3 is TGTGCCAGCAGCGAAAGCGGTAAGACTAGCGGACCACCGAACACCGGGGAGCTGTTTTTT. Based on the CDR3 plus reference TRBV9 and TRBJ2-2, the full variable domain is DSGVTQTPKHLITATGQRVTLRCSPRSGDLSVYWYQQSLDQGLQFLIQYYNGEERAKGNILERFSAQQFPDLHSELNLSSLELGDSALYFCASSESGKTSGPPNTGELFFGEGSRLTVL.

The chain uses TRBV18 and TRBJ2-3; 10 nucleotides match TRBD2. CDR1 is KGHSH, CDR2 LQKENI, per germline. J was trimmed by 3 bases and V by 1 base; bases with no gene match: 4. The CDR3 is made up of 16 amino acids. For the CDR3, the DNA is TGTGCCAGCTCACCACAGTCTAGCGGGAGTACAGATACGCAGTATTTT. Translating it yields CASSPQSSGSTDTQYF.

The gene calls are TRBV29-1 and TRBJ2-1; D is ambiguous. Germline V gives CDR1 SQVTM, CDR2 ANQGSEA. V lost 6 bases and J 7 bases, leaving 16 bases between the germline ends. This CDR3 has 13 residues. The CDR3 protein is CSVAAQTRNEQFF. The CDR3 DNA follows: TGCAGCGTAGCTGCGCAGACGAGGAATGAGCAGTTCTTC.

The V and J genes are TRBV28 and TRBJ1-1, with D unresolved. Trimming left V 5 bases short and J 1 base short, with 11 bases between. Germline V CDR1 and CDR2: MDHEN, SYDVKM. There are 14 residues in the CDR3. The CDR3 protein is CASSRQPQNTEAFF. CDR3 nucleotides: TGTGCCAGCAGTCGACAACCTCAGAACACTGAAGCTTTCTTT.

The V and J genes are TRBV28 and TRBJ1-5; D is perhaps TRBD1 (6 bases). V was pared by 3 bases and J by 9 bases, with 15 bases between. In germline, CDR1 is MDHEN, CDR2 SYDVKM. The CDR3 length is 14 residues. CDR3 amino acids: CASSLDSSLTPQHF. CDR3 DNA sequence: TGTGCCAGCAGTTTGGACAGCTCCCTTACGCCCCAGCATTTT.

V is TRBV6-5 and J is TRBJ1-5; weak D call: TRBD1 (5 bases). V lost 8 bases to trimming and J lost 3 bases, with 11 bases between them. Looked up from germline, CDR1 is MNHEY and CDR2 is SVGAGI. The CDR3 extends over 13 amino acids. The CDR3 is CASLTVPNQPQHF. CDR3 coding DNA: TGTGCCAGCTTGACAGTTCCCAATCAGCCCCAGCATTTT.

This clone showed up just once. This chain joins TRBV5-1 and TRBJ2-7; D possibly corresponds to TRBD2 (5 bases). The CDR3 loop spans 16 amino acids. Germline loops: CDR1 SGHRS, CDR2 YFSETQ. V lost 4 bases and J 0 bases, leaving 17 bases between the germline ends. The CDR3 sequence: CASSRGMRRPSYEQYF. CDR3 DNA sequence: TGCGCCAGCAGCCGTGGTATGAGGAGGCCCTCCTACGAGCAGTACTTC.

V and J are TRBV27 and TRBJ2-7; TRBD2 matches at 13 bases. V lost 10 bases and J lost 6; bases outside the gene matches: 6. This CDR3 region has 13 residues. Germline V gives CDR1 MNHEY, CDR2 SMNVEV (reference sequence). The CDR3, as DNA: TGTGCCACACGACTAGCGGGAGGTAGCGAGCAGTACTTC. This gives the protein CATRLAGGSEQYF.

V usage is TRBV29-1 and J usage is TRBJ2-2, with D perhaps TRBD2 (5 bases). Germline lookup yields CDR1 SQVTM and CDR2 ANQGSEA. This CDR3 is 14 amino acids long. Trimming took 3 bases from V and 6 from J, leaving 14 bases between them. CDR3 coding DNA: TGCAGCGTTGAGTCCGTGGTGAGGGCCGGGGAGCTGTTTTTT. Residues: CSVESVVRAGELFF.